This T cell receptor beta chain was profiled in a study of beta chain features in type 1 diabetes. V dropped 0 bases and J dropped 6 bases, with 15 bases sitting between them. This CDR3 contains 16 residues. CDR1 is LGHNA and CDR2 is YSLEER in the germline V gene. This clone has only a few counts. What it recognizes is unknown. As every portion of the isolated RNA was reverse transcribed, the sequencing read expressed TCRB transcripts. The data were produced by immunoSEQ multiplex PCR, yet TCRdb's version contains in-frame clones alone and is incomplete. The sample holds around 690,000 clones, around 12% seen once. Whole-study results and caveats: Type 1 diabetes patients had moderately but significantly shorter TCRB CDR3s in all four CD4+ subsets. VDJ junctions in type 1 diabetes patients carried more deletions and fewer insertions. A definitive answer on HLA type influencing TCRB rearrangement was not reached here.

The source material was naive CD4+ T cells from blood. This clonotype was obtained from a man in his thirties or forties with type 1 diabetes. V and J are TRBV4-3 and TRBJ2-1; TRBD1 is a possible D gene (5 bases). The CDR3 spells CASSQDPDFQGNEQFF. In DNA form, the CDR3 reads TGCGCCAGCAGCCAAGATCCCGACTTTCAGGGCAATGAGCAGTTCTTC.